The next 13 T cell receptor beta chains were all read from a single sample in a study of blood T cell repertoires in COVID-19. This table comes from immunoSEQ multiplex PCR, and its TCRdb copy is limited to in-frame clones, with some not included. The data show 220,000 or so clones, around 83% seen once. The sample taken for sequencing was peripheral blood. These receptor sequences come from a woman of 80 years or more with COVID-19, enrolled during active disease.

This clone has a handful of counts. The chain has TRBV28 and TRBJ1-4, with D perhaps TRBD1 (5 bases). The CDR3 consists of 17 residues. Germline CDR1 reads MDHEN; CDR2 reads SYDVKM. V shed 5 bases and J shed 4 bases, with 20 bases lying between them. This CDR3 reads CASSLFRGSGRNEKLFF. The CDR3 DNA reads as TGTGCCAGCAGTCTATTTAGGGGAAGCGGGCGTAATGAAAAACTGTTTTTT.

There are a few counts of this clone. The chain has TRBV19 and TRBJ1-3, with 11 bases identical to TRBD1. The CDR3 length is 16 residues. Germline-derived CDR1 and CDR2 are LNHDA and SQIVND (reference sequence). The junction had 4 bases not matched to a gene; V was cut back by 5 bases and J by 1 base. The CDR3 spells CASSVGQGASGNTIYF. The CDR3 nucleotides are TGTGCCAGTAGTGTCGGACAGGGGGCGTCTGGAAACACCATATATTTT.

The chain carries TRBV29-1 and TRBJ2-3, with D perhaps TRBD1 (6 bases). Trimming took 6 bases from V and 5 from J, leaving 15 bases between them. Germline lookup yields CDR1 SQVTM and CDR2 ANQGSEA. The CDR3 length is 13 residues. The CDR3 nucleotides read TGCAGCGTCCTTACAGGGAGAAGAGATACGCAGTATTTT. Amino acids: CSVLTGRRDTQYF.

The rearrangement links TRBV24-1 to TRBJ2-1; 9 bases fit TRBD2. The CDR3 spans 14 residues. CDR1 and CDR2 (germline): KGHDR, SFDVKD. J gave up 9 bases and V 6 bases, and 8 bases lay outside the gene matches. The chain's CDR3 is CATSRGAGGGEQFF. CDR3 bases: TGTGCCACCAGTCGGGGAGCGGGAGGAGGTGAGCAGTTCTTC.

The rearrangement links TRBV12-5 to TRBJ2-7, with 13 bases fitting TRBD2. The germline gives CDR1 LGHNT, CDR2 FRNRAP. V was pared by 1 base and J by 3 bases, with 6 bases of the junction left unmatched. CDR3 length equals 17 residues. CDR3 amino acids: CASGLANRTSGSYEQYF. The CDR3 DNA reads TGTGCTAGTGGTTTGGCGAATCGGACTAGCGGGAGCTACGAGCAGTACTTC.

Written as DNA, the CDR3 is TGTGCCAGCAGCCCCCAAATGGTTGCGGGAGAAACCACAGATACGCAGTATTTT. Translation: CASSPQMVAGETTDTQYF. This chain joins TRBV11-2 and TRBJ2-3, with 7 nucleotides matching TRBD2. The V gene's germline CDR1 is SGHAT and CDR2 FQNNGV. This CDR3 has 18 residues. Trimming removed 5 bases from V and 2 bases from J; junction bases left unmatched: 16.

CDR3 protein: CASSFQGYNEKLFF. The CDR3 DNA reads TGCGCCAGCAGCTTCCAGGGGTATAATGAAAAACTGTTTTTT. The gene calls are TRBV5-1 and TRBJ1-4; a weak D match, TRBD1 (6 bases). The CDR3 consists of 14 residues. V lost 2 bases, J lost 4 bases, and 9 bases lay in between. Germline-derived CDR1 and CDR2 are SGHRS and YFSETQ.

The chain recombines TRBV5-4 with TRBJ2-3; the D is unclear. The ends were cut back, 4 bases at V and 3 bases at J, with 6 bases in the middle. CDR3 length: 12 residues. CDR1 SGHNT and CDR2 YYREEE come from the germline V gene (reference sequence). CDR3 nucleotide sequence: TGTGCCAGCAGCGAGGTGACAGATACGCAGTATTTT. Its translation is CASSEVTDTQYF.

The chain has TRBV6-5 and TRBJ1-4; D is unresolved. Germline CDR1 is MNHEY and CDR2 is SVGAGI. The length of the CDR3 is 14 residues. Trimming removed 6 bases at V and 8 bases at J, with 16 bases between. CDR3 coding DNA: TGTGCCAGCAGCAGGTCCGGCGCCCGAGAAAAACTGTTTTTT. It codes for CASSRSGAREKLFF.

The chain combines TRBV27 with TRBJ1-5, with D perhaps matching TRBD1 (5 bases). The CDR3 length is 13 residues. V lost 6 bases and J lost 5, with 11 bases in between. Germline lookup yields CDR1 MNHEY and CDR2 SMNVEV (reference sequence). CDR3 region: CASRRGSHQPQHF. CDR3 sequence (DNA): TGTGCCAGCAGACGGGGGTCCCATCAGCCCCAGCATTTT.

Details on this clone: This sample includes further DNA sequences coding for the same CDR3. The V call is TRBV10-3, the J call TRBJ1-6; 7 bases fit TRBD1. The CDR3 is made up of 14 amino acids. The V segment lost 8 bases and the J segment 4 bases; nucleotides outside the gene matches: 5. CDR1 is ENHRY, CDR2 SYGVKD, per germline. CDR3 in amino acids: CAIRRDSYNSPLHF. DNA for the CDR3: TGTGCCATCCGTCGGGACAGTTATAATTCACCCCTCCACTTT.

The chain employs TRBV28 and TRBJ2-7; the D gene is possibly TRBD1 (6 bases). Germline-derived CDR1 and CDR2 are MDHEN and SYDVKM. The CDR3 is made up of 12 amino acids. V lost 5 bases and J lost 2, with 7 bases in between. CDR3 in DNA: TGTGCCAGCAGTCAGGGGACCTACGAGCAGTACTTC. Protein: CASSQGTYEQYF.

The rearrangement links TRBV19 to TRBJ2-3; TRBD1 agrees at 10 bases. CDR1 and CDR2 from the germline V gene are LNHDA and SQIVND (reference sequence). With V trimmed by 5 bases and J by 4 bases, 6 bases remained unmatched. This CDR3 has 15 amino acids. CDR3 amino acids: CASSLGDRGPDTQYF. Here the CDR3 DNA reads TGTGCCAGTAGTCTTGGAGACAGGGGGCCAGATACGCAGTATTTT.